A single sample gave rise to the 16 T cell receptor beta chains below, sequenced in a study of response to subunit inactivated influenza vaccine. A single record per CDR3 protein comes from TCRdb applying MiXCR to the RT-PCR reads. The profile shows 180,000 or so distinct CDR3 sequences, more than 10% of them singletons. The sample also formed part of further work on T cells expressing NK-cell markers. According to that study: Researchers built TCR beta cDNA using 5'RACE template switching with UMIs.

The sequences come from CD8+ T cells sorted from PBMCs, collected approximately 13 days after vaccination. Receptor source: a man between 50 and 59 years old who received an inactivated influenza vaccine.

The chain employs TRBV30 and TRBJ2-1, with D maybe TRBD1 (5 bases). The V end lost 5 bases, the J end lost 9 bases, and 11 bases lay between the germline ends. The CDR3 has 11 residues. The germline V gene has CDR1 GTSNPN and CDR2 SVGIG (reference sequence). CDR3 protein: CAWARVGEQFF. Written as DNA, the CDR3 is TGTGCCTGGGCCAGGGTCGGTGAGCAGTTCTTC.

The V gene is TRBV20-1, the J gene TRBJ2-2; perhaps TRBD2 as D (5 bases). The germline V gene encodes CDR1 DFQATT and CDR2 SNEGSKA (reference sequence). The V and J ends lost 5 bases and 4 bases respectively, with 14 bases between them. The CDR3 covers 14 residues. The CDR3 nucleotides read TGCAGTGCTCCGAAAAGCGGAACCACCGGGGAGCTGTTTTTT. Protein sequence: CSAPKSGTTGELFF.

The chain employs TRBV28 and TRBJ2-3, with no clear D. The CDR3 contains 14 residues. In germline, CDR1 is MDHEN, CDR2 SYDVKM. With 3 bases removed from V and 4 bases from J, the gap between germline ends came to 11 bases. The CDR3 coding sequence is TGTGCCAGCAGTTTCGACCAAGGCGCAGATACGCAGTATTTT. Its protein product is CASSFDQGADTQYF.

The chain combines TRBV20-1 with TRBJ1-2; D remains unclear. The germline V and J ends were trimmed by 5 bases and 5 bases, with 9 bases remaining between them. Germline loops: CDR1 DFQATT, CDR2 SNEGSKA (reference sequence). The CDR3 runs to 11 residues. The CDR3 DNA sequence: TGCAGTGCTTCAGACACATATGGCTACACCTTC. Translation: CSASDTYGYTF.

This clonotype occurred a few times. This sequence joins TRBV25-1 and TRBJ1-2; D gene unclear. The CDR3 contains 11 residues. Trimming took off 10 bases at V and 8 bases at J, with 14 bases between the two ends. The germline gives CDR1 MGHDK, CDR2 SYGVNS. The CDR3 DNA reads TGTGCCATCGACTCTGGTAGAGGCTACACCTTC. Its translation is CAIDSGRGYTF.

This clonotype showed up just a few times. The CDR3 sequence: CASSEGQTGPQYF. In nucleotides, the CDR3 is TGTGCCAGCAGTGAAGGACAGACAGGACCCCAGTACTTC. This chain uses TRBV6-1 with TRBJ2-4; perhaps TRBD1 as D (6 bases). Germline CDR1 is MNHNS and CDR2 is SASEGT. The CDR3 runs 13 residues. Trimming took 1 base from V and 13 from J, leaving 14 bases between them.

There are a few counts of this clonotype. The chain uses TRBV3-1 and TRBJ2-1; TRBD2 aligns across 10 bases. V shed 4 bases and J 6 bases; nucleotides not matched to a gene: 6. Germline-derived CDR1 and CDR2 are LGHDT and YNNKEL (reference sequence). This CDR3 region has 15 residues. CDR3 region: CASSPGTSVINEQFF. The CDR3, as DNA: TGTGCCAGCAGCCCCGGGACTAGCGTTATCAATGAGCAGTTCTTC.

The rearrangement joins TRBV15 to TRBJ2-1, with unresolved D. Germline lookup yields CDR1 LNHNV and CDR2 YYDKDF (reference sequence). The V gene lost 3 bases and the J gene lost 8 bases, with 14 bases spanning the gap. CDR3 length equals 14 residues. CDR3 region: CATSSWRLGDEQFF. CDR3 bases: TGTGCCACCAGCAGTTGGCGGCTCGGCGATGAGCAGTTCTTC.

This chain joins TRBV19 and TRBJ2-1, with TRBD2 matching over 8 bases. There are 14 residues in the CDR3. CDR1 is LNHDA, CDR2 SQIVND, per germline (reference sequence). The J segment lost 3 bases and the V segment lost 2 bases, leaving 0 bases of the junction unmatched. The CDR3 nucleotides are TGTGCCAGTAGTATACTAGCGGGCTACAATGAGCAGTTCTTC. Amino acids: CASSILAGYNEQFF.

This clonotype was counted a few times. The chain links TRBV4-1 to TRBJ1-2; D call uncertain. V lost 5 bases, J lost 7 bases, and 20 bases lay in between. This CDR3 spans 15 amino acids. Germline-derived CDR1 and CDR2 are MGHRA and YSYEKL. The CDR3 DNA reads as TGCGCCAGCAGCTATTCGGCTCCGGTTAGTGGTGGCTACACCTTC. This codes for CASSYSAPVSGGYTF.

This chain's CDR3 is CASTLAGGSHEQYF. The CDR3 nucleotides read TGTGCCAGCACTCTAGCGGGAGGGTCCCACGAGCAGTACTTC. The chain employs TRBV18 and TRBJ2-7; 12 nucleotides line up with TRBD2. After removal of 8 bases from V and 5 bases from J, the junction contained 7 bases not matched to a gene. This CDR3 has 14 amino acids. Germline V gene sequence: CDR1 KGHSH, CDR2 LQKENI.

The chain recombines TRBV19 with TRBJ2-3; no reliable D call. The V and J ends lost 3 bases and 1 base respectively, with 11 bases between them. Germline V gene data show CDR1 as LNHDA and CDR2 as SQIVND (reference sequence). This CDR3 contains 15 residues. The chain's CDR3 is CASSIHALRTDTQYF. The CDR3 DNA reads as TGTGCCAGTAGTATTCATGCCCTCCGCACAGATACGCAGTATTTT.

This chain uses TRBV4-3 with TRBJ2-5; D remains unclear. Germline V lookup: CDR1 LGHNA, CDR2 YSLEER. The V end was cut by 0 bases, the J end by 5 bases, with 10 bases between. There are 14 residues in the CDR3. The CDR3 DNA sequence: TGCGCCAGCAGCCAAGACTTCGCCCCGGAGACCCAGTACTTC. Amino acid sequence: CASSQDFAPETQYF.

A remark on this clonotype: A much larger clone sits a single nucleotide away, making a read error possible. The J gene is TRBJ2-7, the V gene TRBV12-3 or TRBV12-4, with TRBD1 matching 11 bases. With V trimmed by 6 bases and J by 3 bases, 4 bases remained unmatched. The CDR3 is 14 residues long. The CDR3 loop reads CASSTGTGGYEQYF. The CDR3 DNA is TGTGCCAGCAGCACCGGGACAGGGGGCTACGAGCAGTACTTC.

There are a few counts of this clonotype. The J gene is TRBJ2-2, the V gene TRBV3-1; 8 bases align to TRBD1. V lost 0 bases, J lost 7 bases, and 13 bases stayed unmatched. CDR3 length: 18 residues. Germline loops: CDR1 LGHDT, CDR2 YNNKEL (reference sequence). CDR3 loop: CASSQERKAGGSGGELFF. The CDR3 DNA sequence: TGTGCCAGCAGCCAAGAGAGGAAGGCAGGGGGCTCCGGCGGGGAGCTGTTTTTT.

In this sample, this clonotype turned up many times. The V and J genes are TRBV28 and TRBJ1-1; 12 positions match TRBD1. The CDR3 is made up of 18 amino acids. In germline, CDR1 is MDHEN, CDR2 SYDVKM. V gave up 6 bases and J gave up 1 base; unmatched junction bases: 12. The CDR3 coding sequence is TGTGCCAGCAGAAATGGGGTGGGGACAGGGGGCCCGAACACTGAAGCTTTCTTT. Amino acids: CASRNGVGTGGPNTEAFF.